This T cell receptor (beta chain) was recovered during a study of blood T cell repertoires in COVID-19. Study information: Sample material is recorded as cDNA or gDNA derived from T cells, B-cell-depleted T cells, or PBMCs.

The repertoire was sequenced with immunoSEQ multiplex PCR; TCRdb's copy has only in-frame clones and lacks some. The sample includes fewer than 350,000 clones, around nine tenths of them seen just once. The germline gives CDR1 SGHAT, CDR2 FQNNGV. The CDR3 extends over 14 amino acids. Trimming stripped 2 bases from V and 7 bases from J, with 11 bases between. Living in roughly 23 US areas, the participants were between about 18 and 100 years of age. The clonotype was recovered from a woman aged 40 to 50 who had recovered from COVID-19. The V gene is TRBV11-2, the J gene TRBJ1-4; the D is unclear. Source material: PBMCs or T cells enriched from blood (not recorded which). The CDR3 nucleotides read TGTGCCAGCAGCTTACAGGTCTCAACTGAAAAACTGTTTTTT. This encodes CASSLQVSTEKLFF.